The 25 T cell receptor beta chains presented below share a single source sample, sequenced in a study of blood T cell repertoires in COVID-19. Assay: immunoSEQ multiplex PCR; the TCRdb copy retains only in-frame clones and omits some. Among a few hundred thousand clones listed, about 90% were seen once. Sequencing was carried out using peripheral blood. The receptors originated from a person aged 18 to 35 with COVID-19, enrolled during active disease.

The genes are TRBV7-3 and TRBJ2-1; maybe TRBD2 (5 bases). V shed 3 bases and J shed 8 bases, with 17 bases lying between them. Germline V gene data show CDR1 as SGHTA and CDR2 as FQGTGA. CDR3 length: 15 residues. The CDR3 protein is CASSLGDTSSDEQFF. The CDR3 DNA follows: TGTGCCAGCAGCTTGGGAGACACTAGTAGCGATGAGCAGTTCTTC.

The chain couples TRBV2 to TRBJ1-5, with 7 bases identical to TRBD1. The CDR3 loop spans 16 amino acids. Germline trimming cut 2 bases from V and 1 base from J; bases unmatched to any gene: 5. The germline gives CDR1 SNHLY, CDR2 FYNNEI. CDR3 DNA sequence: TGTGCCAGCAGTGAATTGGGCAGGGGGAGCAATCAGCCCCAGCATTTT. Protein product: CASSELGRGSNQPQHF.

This rearrangement joins TRBV28 to TRBJ1-2, with D uncertain. V lost 2 bases and J 10 bases, leaving 11 bases between the germline ends. Germline V CDR1 and CDR2: MDHEN, SYDVKM. This CDR3 is 12 amino acids long. The DNA of the CDR3 is TGTGCCAGCAGTTTACCCCAACGAGCCTACACCTTC. Translating it yields CASSLPQRAYTF.

The genes are TRBV11-2 and TRBJ1-2; TRBD1 might be the D (5 bases). Germline V gene lookup returns CDR1 SGHAT and CDR2 FQNNGV. The CDR3 runs 13 residues. V was cut by 5 bases and J by 5 bases, with 12 bases left in between. The CDR3, as DNA: TGTGCCAGCAGCCTCGAGCAGGGTTATGGCTACACCTTC. Translated: CASSLEQGYGYTF.

The chain combines TRBV7-2 with TRBJ2-1; tentatively, D is TRBD2 (6 bases). The V and J ends lost 2 bases and 4 bases respectively, with 15 bases between them. This CDR3 contains 16 residues. The germline V gene encodes CDR1 SGHTA and CDR2 FQGNSA. DNA for the CDR3: TGTGCCAGCAGCTTAACCCCCGCTAGCGTATACAATGAGCAGTTCTTC. It encodes CASSLTPASVYNEQFF.

This chain connects TRBV6-5 to TRBJ2-7; 10 bases line up with TRBD2. V was clipped by 8 bases and J by 2 bases; unmatched bases: 3. The CDR3 spans 13 residues. Germline CDR1 is MNHEY and CDR2 is SVGAGI. The CDR3 DNA follows: TGTGCCAGCGGGCTAGCGGGAGCCTACGAGCAGTACTTC. Its translation: CASGLAGAYEQYF.

The chain is built from TRBV10-3 and TRBJ1-6, with TRBD1 matching over 7 bases. The CDR3 extends over 13 amino acids. With V trimmed by 7 bases and J by 9 bases, 6 bases remained unmatched. Germline V gene data show CDR1 as ENHRY and CDR2 as SYGVKD. CDR3 protein: CAITDREASPLHF. The CDR3 coding sequence is TGTGCCATCACCGACAGGGAAGCTTCACCCCTCCACTTT.

This chain uses TRBV7-8 with TRBJ2-1; TRBD2 matches at 8 bases. The ends lost 5 bases at V and 4 bases at J; junction bases unmatched: 16. The CDR3 covers 18 residues. Germline-derived CDR1 and CDR2 are SGHVS and FQNEAQ. This chain's CDR3 is CASSPLTLLAVQYNEQFF. CDR3 in DNA: TGTGCCAGCAGCCCACTAACCTTACTAGCGGTTCAATACAATGAGCAGTTCTTC.

The gene calls are TRBV12-3 or TRBV12-4 and TRBJ2-1, with a tentative D call TRBD2 (5 bases). The CDR3 spans 11 residues. Trimming removed 4 bases from V and 12 bases from J, with 10 bases in between. The CDR3 sequence: CASSSGRGQFF. The DNA of the CDR3 is TGTGCCAGCAGTTCCGGCCGGGGGCAGTTCTTC.

This sequence joins TRBV12-3 or TRBV12-4 and TRBJ2-3; D unresolved. The CDR3 consists of 12 residues. V gave up 8 bases and J gave up 2 bases, with 8 bases separating them. CDR3 in amino acids: CASRHFTDTQYF. CDR3 sequence (DNA): TGTGCCAGCCGACACTTCACAGATACGCAGTATTTT.

This clone was seen a handful of times. The V and J genes are TRBV5-6 and TRBJ2-2; a possible D gene is TRBD2 (5 bases). The germline V and J ends were trimmed by 4 bases and 4 bases, with 14 bases remaining between them. Germline V gene data show CDR1 as SGHDT and CDR2 as YYEEEE. The CDR3 contains 15 residues. DNA of the CDR3: TGTGCCAGCAGCCAAAAACTAGTTCGCACCGGGGAGCTGTTTTTT. This sequence encodes CASSQKLVRTGELFF.

CDR3 amino acids: CASSQDAGHTNEKLFF. The CDR3, as DNA: TGCGCCAGCAGCCAAGATGCGGGGCACACTAATGAAAAACTGTTTTTT. The chain has TRBV4-3 and TRBJ1-4, with D possibly being TRBD1 (5 bases). The CDR3 totals 16 residues. Germline CDR1 reads LGHNA; CDR2 reads YSLEER. V was clipped by 0 bases and J by 2 bases, with 10 bases between them.

The J gene is TRBJ2-1, the V gene TRBV24-1; TRBD2 is a possible D gene (6 bases). V shed 3 bases and J shed 7 bases, with 15 bases lying between them. The CDR3 loop spans 15 amino acids. Germline assignment: CDR1 KGHDR and CDR2 SFDVKD. CDR3 amino acids: CATSDPDGGWNEQFF. CDR3 sequence (DNA): TGTGCCACCAGTGATCCCGACGGGGGATGGAATGAGCAGTTCTTC.

The chain carries TRBV2 and TRBJ1-4; 10 nucleotides agree with TRBD1. Germline CDR1 SNHLY, CDR2 FYNNEI. CDR3 size: 17 residues. With 5 bases clipped from V and 2 bases from J, the junction kept 8 bases outside the gene matches. This CDR3 reads CASSLLGTGVTNEKLFF. The DNA of the CDR3 is TGTGCCAGCAGTCTCCTAGGGACAGGGGTTACTAATGAAAAACTGTTTTTT.

Only one count was recorded for this clone. J is TRBJ1-2 and V is TRBV7-2; maybe TRBD1 (6 bases). The CDR3 totals 12 residues. Germline CDR1 and CDR2: SGHTA and FQGNSA. Trimming removed 7 bases from V and 6 bases from J, with 12 bases in between. CDR3 in DNA: TGTGCCAGCACTTTTTACAGGGATGGCTACACCTTC. This gives the protein CASTFYRDGYTF.

The gene calls are TRBV6-5 and TRBJ1-1; D is undetermined. This CDR3 contains 16 residues. V lost 0 bases and J lost 0, with 11 bases in between. Germline values: CDR1 MNHEY, CDR2 SVGAGI. For the CDR3, the DNA is TGTGCCAGCAGTTACTCGATGGCAGCGATGAACACTGAAGCTTTCTTT. It specifies CASSYSMAAMNTEAFF.

This chain connects TRBV5-6 to TRBJ1-1; D is unresolved. Trimming pared 0 bases from V and 0 bases from J, leaving 6 bases between. CDR1 is SGHDT, CDR2 YYEEEE, per germline. The CDR3 is 14 amino acids. DNA of the CDR3: TGTGCCAGCAGCTTGGTCGGGTTGAACACTGAAGCTTTCTTT. Amino acid sequence: CASSLVGLNTEAFF.

This clone has only one observation. The chain carries TRBV7-9 and TRBJ2-1; D gene unclear. Germline V gene sequence: CDR1 SEHNR, CDR2 FQNEAQ (reference sequence). This CDR3 comprises 16 residues. V gave up 1 base and J gave up 2 bases, with 12 bases separating them. The CDR3 spells CASSLEVGGAYNEQFF. CDR3 coding DNA: TGTGCCAGCAGCTTAGAAGTTGGTGGAGCCTACAATGAGCAGTTCTTC.

The chain is built from TRBV19 and TRBJ2-1, with 10 nucleotides matching TRBD2. The CDR3 is made up of 16 amino acids. V lost 5 bases to trimming and J lost 1 base; unmatched junction nucleotides: 5. Germline loops: CDR1 LNHDA, CDR2 SQIVND (reference sequence). The CDR3: CASSAILAGSYNEQFF. The CDR3 bases are TGTGCCAGTAGTGCAATACTAGCGGGGTCCTACAATGAGCAGTTCTTC.

The V call is TRBV9, the J call TRBJ2-1, with TRBD2 matching 14 bases. The CDR3 contains 19 residues. With 0 bases clipped from V and 4 bases from J, the junction kept 9 bases outside the gene matches. Germline values: CDR1 SGDLS, CDR2 YYNGEE. CDR3 sequence (DNA): TGTGCCAGCAGCGTAGCTCCCGGACTAGCGGGAGGAGGGTACAATGAGCAGTTCTTC. Encoded protein: CASSVAPGLAGGGYNEQFF.

V usage is TRBV6-2 or TRBV6-3 and J usage is TRBJ2-2; no firm D call. V was clipped by 0 bases and J by 7 bases, with 3 bases between them. CDR3 length: 12 residues. CDR1 is MNHEY and CDR2 is SVGEGT in the germline V gene. The CDR3 DNA follows: TGTGCCAGCAGTTACTCCGTCGGGGAGCTGTTTTTT. It codes for CASSYSVGELFF.

The V call is TRBV18, the J call TRBJ2-2; D may be TRBD2 (5 bases). There are 13 residues in the CDR3. Trimming took 5 bases from V and 6 from J, leaving 10 bases between them. CDR1 and CDR2 (germline): KGHSH, LQKENI. DNA for the CDR3: TGTGCCAGCTCATCGGGGTCCGCCGGGGAGCTGTTTTTT. It codes for CASSSGSAGELFF.

The chain links TRBV24-1 to TRBJ2-3; D is undetermined. Germline V CDR1 and CDR2: KGHDR, SFDVKD. The CDR3 is 14 amino acids. Trimming took 0 bases from V and 1 from J, leaving 4 bases between them. CDR3 sequence: CATSDLLGTDTQYF. The DNA of the CDR3 is TGTGCCACCAGTGATTTGCTAGGCACAGATACGCAGTATTTT.

The chain employs TRBV5-4 and TRBJ2-3; D unclear. CDR1 and CDR2 from the germline V gene are SGHNT and YYREEE (reference sequence). The length of the CDR3 is 14 residues. The ends were cut back, 1 base at V and 1 base at J, with 7 bases in the middle. The CDR3 protein is CASSLLTGTDTQYF. The CDR3 DNA sequence: TGTGCCAGCAGCTTGTTAACGGGCACAGATACGCAGTATTTT.

This chain joins TRBV7-9 and TRBJ2-2; 14 bases fit TRBD2. V was clipped by 6 bases and J by 3 bases; unmatched bases: 6. The CDR3 is made up of 17 amino acids. CDR1 and CDR2 from the germline V gene are SEHNR and FQNEAQ (reference sequence). Written as DNA, the CDR3 is TGTGCCAGCAGAGGACTAGCGGGAGGTCGGGACACCGGGGAGCTGTTTTTT. This sequence encodes CASRGLAGGRDTGELFF.